This T cell receptor (beta chain) derives from a study of shared clonotypes between healthy human individuals. Study-level points and caveats: Shared clonotypes: about 5% naive CD4, under 4% naive CD8, around 2.2% memory CD4, about 0.4% memory CD8.

Note on this clone: Its antigen is as yet unknown.

The assay was immunoSEQ multiplex PCR, and TCRdb's table has in-frame clones only and misses some. The sample shows around 1 million clones, 76% of them seen only once. This clonotype was sampled from a man younger than 35 in good health. The sequencing input was memory CD4+ T cells sorted from blood. Sample subset: CD45RA-negative fraction.

The CDR3 loop reads CASSLWGYNSPLHF. As DNA, the CDR3 is TGTGCCAGCAGCTTGTGGGGATATAATTCACCCCTCCACTTT. This chain connects TRBV5-6 to TRBJ1-6; D uncertain. Germline lookup yields CDR1 SGHDT and CDR2 YYEEEE. V lost 1 base and J lost 4, with 6 bases in between. This CDR3 spans 14 amino acids.